The clone carrying this T cell receptor beta chain was recorded once. Its cognate antigen is unknown. Germline V gene lookup returns CDR1 DFQATT and CDR2 SNEGSKA (reference sequence). The CDR3 runs to 17 residues. Trimming cost V 3 bases and J 2 bases; bases outside gene matches: 9. The data belong to a study of T cell repertoires in cytomegalovirus infection. TCRdb passed the reads through MiXCR, listing each CDR3 protein once. This sample has some 97,000 distinct CDR3 sequences; around 22% occur once, and the top ten carry roughly two fifths. General observations from the study: Pooled public TCR beta family frequency picked out CMV carriers with the relevant HLA. HLA-C-restricted CMV-specific TCR beta clonotypes were dominant in the ex vivo response.

J is TRBJ2-1 and V is TRBV20-1; 11 nucleotides match TRBD2. This receptor was taken from a human donor in good health (CMV status not recorded). Some clones in this sample may be carry-over from other donors' samples. The sequenced sample consisted of CD8+ T cells from PBMCs. This CDR3 reads CSARPLTSGAPYNEQFF. In DNA, the CDR3 is TGCAGTGCTAGGCCATTGACTAGCGGGGCCCCCTACAATGAGCAGTTCTTC.